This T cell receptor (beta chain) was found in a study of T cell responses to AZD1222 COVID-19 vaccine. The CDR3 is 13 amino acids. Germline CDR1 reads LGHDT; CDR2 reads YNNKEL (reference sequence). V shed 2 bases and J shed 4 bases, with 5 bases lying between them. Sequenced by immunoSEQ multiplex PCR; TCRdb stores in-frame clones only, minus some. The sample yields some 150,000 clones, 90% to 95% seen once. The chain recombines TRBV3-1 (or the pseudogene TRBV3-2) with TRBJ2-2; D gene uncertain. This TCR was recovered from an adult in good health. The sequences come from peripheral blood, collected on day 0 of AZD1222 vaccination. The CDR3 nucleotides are TGTGCCAGCAGCCAATTCTTCACCGGGGAGCTGTTTTTT. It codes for CASSQFFTGELFF.